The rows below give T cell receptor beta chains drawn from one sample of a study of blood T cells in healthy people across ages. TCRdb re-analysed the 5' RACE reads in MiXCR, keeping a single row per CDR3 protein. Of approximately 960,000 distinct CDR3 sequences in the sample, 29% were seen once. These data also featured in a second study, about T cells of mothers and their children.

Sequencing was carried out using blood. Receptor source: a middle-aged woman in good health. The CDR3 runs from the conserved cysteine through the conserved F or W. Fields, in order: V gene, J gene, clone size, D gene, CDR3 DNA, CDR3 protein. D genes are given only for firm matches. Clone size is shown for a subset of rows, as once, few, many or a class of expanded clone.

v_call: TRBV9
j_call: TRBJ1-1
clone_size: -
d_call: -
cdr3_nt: TGTGCCAGCAGCGTAGGGGGGGGAGTATGGACTGAAGCTTTCTTT
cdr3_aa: CASSVGGGVWTEAFF

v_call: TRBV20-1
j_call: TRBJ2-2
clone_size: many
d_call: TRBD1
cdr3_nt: TGCAGTGCCACAGGGGGCGAGAACACCGGGGAGCTGTTTTTT
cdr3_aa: CSATGGENTGELFF

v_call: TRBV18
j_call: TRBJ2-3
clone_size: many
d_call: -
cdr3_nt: TGTGCCAGCACAGACACAGATACGCAGTATTTT
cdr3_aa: CASTDTDTQYF

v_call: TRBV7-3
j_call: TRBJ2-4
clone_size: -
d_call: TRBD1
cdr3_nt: TGTGCCAGCAGCTCCAAGGACAGGGGGCCAGCCAAAAACATTCAGTACTTC
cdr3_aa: CASSSKDRGPAKNIQYF

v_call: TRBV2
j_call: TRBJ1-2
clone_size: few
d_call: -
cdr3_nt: TGTGCCAGCAGCTCCGGGACGCCCTATGGCTACACCTTC
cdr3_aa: CASSSGTPYGYTF

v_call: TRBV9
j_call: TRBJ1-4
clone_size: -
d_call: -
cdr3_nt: TGTGCCAGCAGCTGGGACGGAGAAAAACTGTTTTTT
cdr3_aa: CASSWDGEKLFF

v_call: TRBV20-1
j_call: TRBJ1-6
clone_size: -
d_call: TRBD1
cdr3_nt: TGCAGTGCTAACTCCGGGACAGGGTTATTTACCTATAATTCACCCCTCCACTTT
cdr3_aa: CSANSGTGLFTYNSPLHF

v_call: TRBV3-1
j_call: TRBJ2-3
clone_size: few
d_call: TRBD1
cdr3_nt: TGTGCCAGCAGCCAGGGCGGGACAGGGAGCGCAGATACGCAGTATTTT
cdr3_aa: CASSQGGTGSADTQYF

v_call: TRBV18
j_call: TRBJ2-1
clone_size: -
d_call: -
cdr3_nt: TGTGCCAGCTCACAGTTAGGACAGTACAATGAGCAGTTCTTC
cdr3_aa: CASSQLGQYNEQFF

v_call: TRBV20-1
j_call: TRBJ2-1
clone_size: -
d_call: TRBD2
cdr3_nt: TGCAGTGGGGGGGGGAACTACAATGAGCAGTTCTTC
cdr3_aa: CSGGGNYNEQFF

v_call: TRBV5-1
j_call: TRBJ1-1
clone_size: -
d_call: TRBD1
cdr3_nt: TGCGCCAGCAGCTTGGAACAGGGGAGGCACACTGAAGCTTTCTTT
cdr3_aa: CASSLEQGRHTEAFF

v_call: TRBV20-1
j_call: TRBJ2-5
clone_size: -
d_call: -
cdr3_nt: TGCAGTGCTAGAGATCTAAGAGTTGGGAATGAGCAGTACTTC
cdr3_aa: CSARDLRVGNEQYF

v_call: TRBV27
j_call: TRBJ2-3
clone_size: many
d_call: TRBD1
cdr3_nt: TGTGCCAGCAAACGACAGGGGGCAGGAGATACGCAGTATTTT
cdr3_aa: CASKRQGAGDTQYF

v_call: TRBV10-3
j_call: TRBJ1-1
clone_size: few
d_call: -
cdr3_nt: TGTGCCATCAAAGGCGACAGTCGGACTGAAGCTTTCTTT
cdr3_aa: CAIKGDSRTEAFF

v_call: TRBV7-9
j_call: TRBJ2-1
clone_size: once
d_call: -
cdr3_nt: TGTGCCAGCAGCCCCCCCGCGAATGGCAGAGAGACCCAGTTCTTC
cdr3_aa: CASSPPANGRETQFF

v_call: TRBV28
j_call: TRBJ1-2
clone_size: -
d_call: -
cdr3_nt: TGCGCCAGCAGCCATACTCCCGCAGGAGATGGCTACACCTTC
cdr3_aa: CASSHTPAGDGYTF

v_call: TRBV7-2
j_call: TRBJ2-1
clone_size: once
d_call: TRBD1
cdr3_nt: TGTGCCAGCAGCTTCTCCTCTGGACAGGGAACCAATGAGCAGTTCTTC
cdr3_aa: CASSFSSGQGTNEQFF

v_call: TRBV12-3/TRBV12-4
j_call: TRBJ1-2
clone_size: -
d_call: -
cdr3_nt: TGTGCCAGCAGTTGGGAGTTAAATCCCTATGGCTACACCTTC
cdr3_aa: CASSWELNPYGYTF

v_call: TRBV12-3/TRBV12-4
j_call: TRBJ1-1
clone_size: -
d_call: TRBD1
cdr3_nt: TGTGCCAGCAGACTTCGTACAGGGGTGAACACTGAAGCTTTCTTT
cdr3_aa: CASRLRTGVNTEAFF

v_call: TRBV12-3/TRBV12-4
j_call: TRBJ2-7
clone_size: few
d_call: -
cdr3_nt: TGTGCCAGCAGTTTTTTATTCGCGGGAGAGCAGTACTTC
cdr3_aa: CASSFLFAGEQYF

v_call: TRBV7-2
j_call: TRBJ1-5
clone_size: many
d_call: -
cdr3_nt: TGTGCCAGCAGCTTGGAGGGGAGCGGCAATCAGCCCCAGCATTTT
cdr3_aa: CASSLEGSGNQPQHF

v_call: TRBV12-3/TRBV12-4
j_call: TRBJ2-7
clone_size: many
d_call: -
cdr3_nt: TGTGCCAGCAGCCGCGGGTCGACTTATTACGAGCAGTACTTC
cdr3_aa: CASSRGSTYYEQYF

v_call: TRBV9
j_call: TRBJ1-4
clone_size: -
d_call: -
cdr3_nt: TGTGCCAGCAGCGTTCAGGGAGGCGGTGAAAAACTGTTTTTT
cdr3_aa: CASSVQGGGEKLFF

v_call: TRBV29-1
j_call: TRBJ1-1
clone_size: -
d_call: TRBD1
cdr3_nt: TGCAGCGGAACGGAGGGGGCCACTGAAGCTTTCTTT
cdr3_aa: CSGTEGATEAFF